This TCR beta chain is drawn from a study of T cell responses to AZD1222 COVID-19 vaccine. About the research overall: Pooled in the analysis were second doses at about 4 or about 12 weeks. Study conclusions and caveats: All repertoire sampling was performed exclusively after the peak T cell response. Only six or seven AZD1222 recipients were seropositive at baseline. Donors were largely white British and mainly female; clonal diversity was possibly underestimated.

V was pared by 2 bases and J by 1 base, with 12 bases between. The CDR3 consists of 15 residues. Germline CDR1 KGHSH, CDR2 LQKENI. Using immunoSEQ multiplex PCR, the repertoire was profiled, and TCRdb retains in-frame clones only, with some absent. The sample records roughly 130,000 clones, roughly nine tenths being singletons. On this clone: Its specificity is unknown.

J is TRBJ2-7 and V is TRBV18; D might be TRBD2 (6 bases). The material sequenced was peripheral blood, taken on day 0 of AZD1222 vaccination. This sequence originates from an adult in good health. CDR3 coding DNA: TGTGCCAGCTCACCATCGGGGGACGGATCCTACGAGCAGTACTTC. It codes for CASSPSGDGSYEQYF.